This T cell receptor (beta chain) was recorded in a study of OX40 agonist ivuxolimab in advanced cancers. Looking at the study overall: Three dose-escalation patients had partial responses: one with hepatocellular carcinoma and two with cutaneous melanoma. Study-wide results and limits: Clonal expansion was seen in CD4+ and CD8+ blood T cells by week 6 at 0.1 to 3.0 mg/kg.

Sampling times: baseline, cycle 4 day 1, cycle 7 day 1. This CDR3 contains 16 residues. The germline V gene has CDR1 SGHTA and CDR2 FQGNSA. Deletions cut 4 bases from V and 4 bases from J, with 17 bases between. With regard to this clone: What it binds is not known.

Sequencing was performed with immunoSEQ multiplex PCR; in TCRdb, only in-frame clones are kept and a portion is missing. The sample has some 17,000 clones; approximately 83% are singletons. This chain joins TRBV7-2 and TRBJ2-1, with D hard to call. Material: CD4+ or CD8+ T cells sorted from blood, obtained in a trial of the OX40 agonist ivuxolimab. This clonotype originated in an adult with an advanced solid tumor such as melanoma, head and neck, liver or kidney cancer. The CDR3 DNA is TGTGCCAGCAGCTCATCACCCGGCGGTCTGTACAATGAGCAGTTCTTC. Translated: CASSSSPGGLYNEQFF.